This TCR beta chain appears in the sequencing data of a study of low-dose radiotherapy and immunotherapy resistance in tumors. Study-level background: Across 26 weeks, 13 Gy in total went to Cohort 2, delivered as 1 Gy per fraction every two weeks. Treatment consisted of nivolumab 240 mg every two weeks and ipilimumab 1 mg/kg every six weeks, given intravenously to patients.

TRAV- and TRBV-specific primers primed first-strand cDNA, covering alpha and beta chains. Amplification of TCRs used a constant-region primer and V-primer adapter for about 18 PCR cycles. TCRdb reanalysed the reads using MiXCR and keeps one entry per CDR3 protein. Of 100,000 or so distinct CDR3 sequences in the sample, 9.4% were seen once. The CDR3 length is 15 residues. The germline V gene encodes CDR1 SGHKS and CDR2 YYEKEE (reference sequence). V shed 1 base and J shed 5 bases, with 12 bases lying between them. The time point: before trial treatment. Many counts were recorded for this clonotype. J is TRBJ2-2 and V is TRBV5-5; D gene ambiguous. The material was PBMCs, obtained before treatment. This sequence was found in a male donor with prostate cancer. The CDR3 sequence is CASSLTASWTGELFF. The CDR3 DNA reads as TGTGCCAGCAGCTTGACTGCCAGCTGGACCGGGGAGCTGTTTTTT.